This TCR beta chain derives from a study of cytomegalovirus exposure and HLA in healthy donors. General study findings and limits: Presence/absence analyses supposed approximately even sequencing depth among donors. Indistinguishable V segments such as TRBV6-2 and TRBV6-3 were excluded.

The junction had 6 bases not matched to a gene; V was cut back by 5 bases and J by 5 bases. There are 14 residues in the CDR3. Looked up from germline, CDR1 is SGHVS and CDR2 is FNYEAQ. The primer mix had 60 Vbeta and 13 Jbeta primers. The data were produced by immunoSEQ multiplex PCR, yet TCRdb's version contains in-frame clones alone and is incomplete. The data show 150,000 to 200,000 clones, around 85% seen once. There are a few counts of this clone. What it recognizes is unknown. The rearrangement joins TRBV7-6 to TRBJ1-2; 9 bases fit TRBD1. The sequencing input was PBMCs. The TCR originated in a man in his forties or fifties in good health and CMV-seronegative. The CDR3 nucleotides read TGTGCCAGCAGCCTCGGACAGGGGTTGTATGGCTACACCTTC. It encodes CASSLGQGLYGYTF.